The following is a TCR beta chain sequence with its context. This sample is drawn from a study of CXCR3-negative and CXCR3-positive naive CD8 T cells. The authors made the TRB cDNA libraries by 5' RACE using UMI labels. No DNA is given; TCRdb re-called the 5' RACE reads and lists each CDR3 protein once. The ten most abundant clones cover 2% to 2.5% of a sample with 35,000 to 55,000 distinct CDR3 sequences. This CDR3 is 15 amino acids long. Germline lookup yields CDR1 MGHRA and CDR2 YSYEKL. This receptor was identified in a human donor in good health. Some clones in this sample may be carry-over from other donors' samples. Sequencing input: naive CXCR3- CD8+ T cells from blood. Subset denoted: CD45RO-CCR7+CD27+CD95- naive CD8+ T cells lacking CXCR3 (TNR3-). V and J are TRBV4-1 and TRBJ1-5. CDR3 sequence reads: CASSQGELSNQPQHF.